This TCR beta chain was documented in a study of CD8+ T cells in alopecia areata. Overall study results and limits: Sequences from scalp samples also cover resident alphabeta T cells of normal skin.

Once RNA had been extracted, it was reverse transcribed into cDNA to act as the sequencing template. Sequencing used immunoSEQ multiplex PCR; TCRdb keeps in-frame clones, though not all of them. The profile shows about 200,000 clones, 45% to 70% of them singletons. A note on this clone: Its specificity is not known.

With V trimmed by 2 bases and J by 0 bases, 7 bases remained unmatched. The CDR3 is 18 residues long. Germline CDR1 reads SGHKS; CDR2 reads YYEKEE (reference sequence). V usage is TRBV5-5 and J usage is TRBJ2-3, with 12 nucleotides matching TRBD2. The source of this sequence is a human donor in good health. The sequencing sample was made of CD8+ T cells sorted from blood. The CDR3 coding sequence is TGTGCCAGCAGCTTATTCTCTAGCGGGGGGGCTAGCACAGATACGCAGTATTTT. The encoded protein is CASSLFSSGGASTDTQYF.